This is a list of T cell receptor beta chains from one sample in a study of blood T cells in healthy people across ages. Each CDR3 protein is one row after TCRdb ran MiXCR on the 5' RACE reads. This table has more than 1,400,000 distinct CDR3 sequences, approximately 42% appearing once. Sequenced material: blood. These receptor sequences come from a woman between 18 and 29 years old in good health. Each CDR3 is given with its conserved first and last residue. A D gene is named only where the DNA matches it firmly. Part of the rows lack a size; the others show once, few, many or a class for expanded clones.

clone_size,v_call,j_call,d_call,cdr3_aa,cdr3_nt
few,TRBV25-1,TRBJ1-5,TRBD1,CASSLGTGSSCNQPQHF,TGTGCCAGCAGCCTAGGGACAGGGAGTAGTTGCAATCAGCCCCAGCATTTT
.,TRBV6-6,TRBJ2-1,.,CASSYGGSGGGREQFF,TGTGCCAGCAGCTACGGTGGTAGCGGAGGGGGTAGGGAGCAGTTCTTC
.,TRBV29-1,TRBJ2-2,TRBD1,CSVMDRRSTGELFF,TGCAGCGTTATGGACAGGAGATCCACCGGGGAGCTGTTTTTT
.,TRBV10-3,TRBJ2-3,.,CAISAPSTDTQYF,TGTGCCATCAGCGCTCCTAGCACAGATACGCAGTATTTT
.,TRBV5-1,TRBJ2-1,.,CASNRGDTLAEQFF,TGCGCCAGCAACCGAGGGGACACCTTAGCTGAGCAGTTCTTC
.,TRBV20-1,TRBJ1-1,TRBD1,CSARRGQGGPNTEAFF,TGCAGTGCTAGAAGGGGACAGGGAGGTCCGAACACTGAAGCTTTCTTT
.,TRBV11-2,TRBJ2-7,TRBD2,CASSLRAGGTYNEQYF,TGTGCCAGCAGCTTAAGGGCGGGAGGGACCTACAATGAGCAGTACTTC
few,TRBV20-1,TRBJ1-5,.,CSAPDSGSNQPQHF,TGCAGTGCTCCGGACAGTGGGAGCAATCAGCCCCAGCATTTT
.,TRBV2,TRBJ2-6,TRBD1,CASGQGVLGANVLTF,TGTGCCAGCGGACAGGGGGTATTGGGGGCCAACGTCCTGACTTTC
.,TRBV6-5,TRBJ2-7,.,CASSKPSVGTYEQYF,TGTGCCAGCAGTAAACCCTCGGTAGGGACCTACGAGCAGTACTTC
.,TRBV12-3/TRBV12-4,TRBJ2-3,.,CASSLGKGVPDTQYF,TGTGCCAGCAGTTTAGGAAAAGGGGTACCAGATACGCAGTATTTT
few,TRBV7-9,TRBJ2-5,TRBD2,CASSPKGGLAGASEQYF,TGTGCCAGCAGCCCAAAAGGAGGACTAGCGGGAGCGAGTGAGCAGTACTTC
few,TRBV20-1,TRBJ2-1,.,CSAPPFSGLNNEQFF,TGCAGTGCTCCCCCGTTTAGCGGCCTCAACAATGAGCAGTTCTTC
.,TRBV5-1,TRBJ1-2,TRBD1,CASSKDRVDGHTF,TGCGCCAGCAGCAAGGACAGGGTGGATGGCCACACCTTC
.,TRBV6-6,TRBJ1-5,.,CASSYGPSLQHF,TGTGCCAGCAGTTACGGCCCTTCCCTCCAGCATTTT
few,TRBV5-1,TRBJ1-4,TRBD1,CASSVTGEAEKLFF,TGCGCCAGCAGCGTGACAGGGGAGGCTGAAAAACTGTTTTTT
.,TRBV6-5,TRBJ1-2,.,CASRMTGREDGYTF,TGTGCCAGCAGGATGACAGGAAGGGAAGATGGCTACACCTTC
few,TRBV7-9,TRBJ1-1,.,CASSQITEAFF,TGTGCCAGCAGCCAGATTACTGAAGCTTTCTTT
.,TRBV20-1,TRBJ2-2,.,CSARDVGNTGELFF,TGCAGTGCTAGAGATGTCGGGAACACCGGGGAGCTGTTTTTT
.,TRBV2,TRBJ2-6,.,CASIGLLSGANVLTF,TGTGCCAGCATAGGACTCCTCTCTGGGGCCAACGTCCTGACTTTC
few,TRBV29-1,TRBJ2-5,TRBD1,CSVKVRDRGLWEQYF,TGCAGCGTTAAAGTCCGGGACAGGGGTCTTTGGGAGCAGTACTTC
.,TRBV6-1,TRBJ2-7,TRBD2,CASSPFSGGVLEQYF,TGTGCCAGCAGCCCTTTTAGCGGGGGGGTACTTGAGCAGTACTTC
few,TRBV4-1,TRBJ2-5,TRBD1,CASSQDRGRGQETQYF,TGCGCCAGCAGCCAAGATCGTGGCAGGGGGCAAGAGACCCAGTACTTC
.,TRBV4-2,TRBJ2-1,TRBD2,CASSQGPSGTSVTEQFF,TGTGCCAGCAGCCAAGGCCCTTCGGGGACTAGCGTTACTGAGCAGTTCTTC
.,TRBV29-1,TRBJ1-2,.,CSVVGRDEGYTF,TGCAGCGTTGTCGGGCGGGATGAGGGCTACACCTTC